The 6 T cell receptor beta chains reported below all come from one sample, sequenced in a study of shared clonotypes between healthy human individuals. The repertoire was sequenced with immunoSEQ multiplex PCR; TCRdb's copy has only in-frame clones and lacks some. The sample consists of 2,500,000 or so clones, more than 90% of them appearing once. Sequencing used naive CD4+ T cells sorted from blood. Subset defined: CD45RA+ positively selected. The source is a man younger than 35 in good health.

The gene calls are TRBV10-1 and TRBJ1-1; D remains ambiguous. Germline V lookup: CDR1 WNHNN, CDR2 SYGVQD (reference sequence). Trimming cost V 3 bases and J 0 bases, with 8 bases left between them. The CDR3 length is 14 residues. The CDR3 protein is CASSDGSVNTEAFF. The CDR3 DNA is TGCGCCAGCAGTGATGGGTCAGTGAACACTGAAGCTTTCTTT.

J is TRBJ1-1 and V is TRBV27; D gene uncertain. The CDR3 consists of 13 residues. Deletions cut 7 bases from V and 2 bases from J, with 11 bases between. CDR1 is MNHEY and CDR2 is SMNVEV in the germline V gene (reference sequence). The CDR3 sequence: CASKLWVNTEAFF. The CDR3 nucleotides read TGTGCCAGCAAACTCTGGGTTAACACTGAAGCTTTCTTT.

Only one count was recorded for this clone. The same CDR3 can be traced to other DNA sequences in this sample. This chain uses TRBV7-9 with TRBJ2-6; weak D call: TRBD1 (5 bases). Germline loops: CDR1 SEHNR, CDR2 FQNEAQ (reference sequence). The CDR3 runs to 17 residues. Trimming removed 2 bases at V and 0 bases at J, with 11 bases between. The CDR3 reads CASSLLTGGSGANVLTF. The CDR3, as DNA: TGTGCCAGCAGCTTACTCACAGGCGGCTCTGGGGCCAACGTCCTGACTTTC.

The rearrangement links TRBV11-3 to TRBJ2-7; the match to TRBD1 covers 8 bases. The CDR3 sequence is 14 residues long. Germline CDR1 reads SGHNT; CDR2 reads YENEEA. V trimming: 5 bases; J trimming: 1 base; junction bases outside the gene matches: 4. CDR3 sequence reads: CASSPTGGSYEQYF. The CDR3 coding sequence is TGTGCCAGCAGCCCAACAGGGGGGTCCTACGAGCAGTACTTC.

The chain uses TRBV10-2 and TRBJ1-2; D possibly corresponds to TRBD1 (6 bases). The germline V gene has CDR1 WSHSY and CDR2 SAAADI. Trimming took 3 bases from V and 6 from J, leaving 11 bases between them. This CDR3 has 13 amino acids. The CDR3 sequence: CASSDQGFNGYTF. The CDR3 DNA reads TGCGCCAGCAGTGATCAGGGGTTCAATGGCTACACCTTC.

A single count supports this clone. This chain uses TRBV18 with TRBJ1-4; D is unclear. The CDR3 contains 13 residues. The V end was cut by 6 bases, the J end by 8 bases, with 13 bases between. Germline V lookup: CDR1 KGHSH, CDR2 LQKENI. The CDR3 spells CASSYDIGEKLFF. The CDR3 bases are TGTGCCAGCTCGTACGACATAGGGGAAAAACTGTTTTTT.